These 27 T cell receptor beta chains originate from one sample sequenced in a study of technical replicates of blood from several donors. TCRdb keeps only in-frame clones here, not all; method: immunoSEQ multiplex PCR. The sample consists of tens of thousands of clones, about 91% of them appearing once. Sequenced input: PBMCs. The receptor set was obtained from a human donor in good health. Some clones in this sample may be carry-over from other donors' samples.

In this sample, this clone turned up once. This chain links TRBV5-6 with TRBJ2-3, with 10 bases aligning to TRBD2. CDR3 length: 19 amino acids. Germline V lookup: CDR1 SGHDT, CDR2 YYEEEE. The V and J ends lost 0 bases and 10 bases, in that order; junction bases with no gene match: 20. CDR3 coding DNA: TGTGCCAGCAGCTTGGGAGGGGCACCGGGACTAGCGTTCCCTGGGGCGCAGTATTTT. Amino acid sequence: CASSLGGAPGLAFPGAQYF. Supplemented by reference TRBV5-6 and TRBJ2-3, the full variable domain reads DAGVTQSPTHLIKTRGQQVTLRCSPKSGHDTVSWYQQALGQGPQFIFQYYEEEERQRGNFPDRFSGHQFPNYSSELNVNALLLGDSALYLCASSLGGAPGLAFPGAQYFGPGTRLTVL.

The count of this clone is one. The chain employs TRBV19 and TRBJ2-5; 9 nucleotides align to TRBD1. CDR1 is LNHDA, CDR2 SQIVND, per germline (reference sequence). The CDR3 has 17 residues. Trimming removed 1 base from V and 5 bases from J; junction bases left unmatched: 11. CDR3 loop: CASSIGPGQGGEETQYF. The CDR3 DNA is TGTGCCAGTAGTATAGGACCGGGACAGGGAGGCGAGGAGACCCAGTACTTC. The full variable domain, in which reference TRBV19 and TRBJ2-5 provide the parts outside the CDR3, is DGGITQSPKYLFRKEGQNVTLSCEQNLNHDAMYWYRQDPGQGLRLIYYSQIVNDFQKGDIAEGYSVSREKKESFPLTVTSAQKNPTAFYLCASSIGPGQGGEETQYFGPGTRLLVL.

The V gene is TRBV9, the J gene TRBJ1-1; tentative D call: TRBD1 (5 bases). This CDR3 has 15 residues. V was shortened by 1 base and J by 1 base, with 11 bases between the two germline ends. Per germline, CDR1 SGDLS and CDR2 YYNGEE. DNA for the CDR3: TGTGCCAGCAGCGTAATCGGCGGGGGGAACACTGAAGCTTTCTTT. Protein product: CASSVIGGGNTEAFF.

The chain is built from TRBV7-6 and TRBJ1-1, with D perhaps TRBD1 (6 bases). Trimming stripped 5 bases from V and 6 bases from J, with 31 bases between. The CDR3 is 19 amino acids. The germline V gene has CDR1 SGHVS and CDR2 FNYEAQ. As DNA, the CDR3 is TGTGCCAGCAGCCCGCTTGGCCGGGGACATCCCTCGGATCGGGCTGAAGCTTTCTTT. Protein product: CASSPLGRGHPSDRAEAFF.

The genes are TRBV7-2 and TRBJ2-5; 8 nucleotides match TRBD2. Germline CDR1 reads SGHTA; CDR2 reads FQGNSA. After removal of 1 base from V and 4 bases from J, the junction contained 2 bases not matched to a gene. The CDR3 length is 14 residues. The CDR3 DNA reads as TGTGCCAGCAGCTTAGGACGGGGGGGAGAGACCCAGTACTTC. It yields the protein CASSLGRGGETQYF. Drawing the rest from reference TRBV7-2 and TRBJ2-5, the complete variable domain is GAGVSQSPSNKVTEKGKDVELRCDPISGHTALYWYRQSLGQGLEFLIYFQGNSAPDKSGLPSDRFSAERTGGSVSTLTIQRTQQEDSAVYLCASSLGRGGETQYFGPGTRLLVL.

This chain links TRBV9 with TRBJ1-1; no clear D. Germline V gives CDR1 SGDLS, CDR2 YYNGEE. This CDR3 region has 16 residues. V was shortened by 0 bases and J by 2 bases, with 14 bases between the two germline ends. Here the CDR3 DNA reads TGTGCCAGCAGCGTAGCTGGGCTGGGCAGCAACACTGAAGCTTTCTTT. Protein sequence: CASSVAGLGSNTEAFF.

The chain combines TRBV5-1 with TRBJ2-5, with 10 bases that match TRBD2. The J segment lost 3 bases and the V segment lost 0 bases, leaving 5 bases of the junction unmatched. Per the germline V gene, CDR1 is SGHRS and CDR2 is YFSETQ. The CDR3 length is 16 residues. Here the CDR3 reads CASSLGWGLAKETQYF. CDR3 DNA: TGCGCCAGCAGCTTGGGTTGGGGACTAGCGAAAGAGACCCAGTACTTC.

CDR3 in amino acids: CASSLLAGSGANVLTF. The CDR3 bases are TGCGCCAGCAGCTTGCTGGCAGGGTCTGGGGCCAACGTCCTGACTTTC. The chain recombines TRBV5-1 with TRBJ2-6; D is perhaps TRBD1 (5 bases). V shed 1 base and J shed 1 base, with 9 bases lying between them. The CDR3 loop spans 16 amino acids. The V gene's germline CDR1 is SGHRS and CDR2 YFSETQ. The full variable domain, completed using reference TRBV5-1 and TRBJ2-6, is KAGVTQTPRYLIKTRGQQVTLSCSPISGHRSVSWYQQTPGQGLQFLFEYFSETQRNKGNFPGRFSGRQFSNSRSEMNVSTLELGDSALYLCASSLLAGSGANVLTFGAGSRLTVL.

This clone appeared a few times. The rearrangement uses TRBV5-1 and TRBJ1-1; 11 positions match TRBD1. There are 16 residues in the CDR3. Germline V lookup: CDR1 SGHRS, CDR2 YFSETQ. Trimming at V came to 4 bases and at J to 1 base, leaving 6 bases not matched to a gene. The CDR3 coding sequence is TGCGCCAGCAGCACCGGGACAGGGGGTTGGAACACTGAAGCTTTCTTT. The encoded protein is CASSTGTGGWNTEAFF.

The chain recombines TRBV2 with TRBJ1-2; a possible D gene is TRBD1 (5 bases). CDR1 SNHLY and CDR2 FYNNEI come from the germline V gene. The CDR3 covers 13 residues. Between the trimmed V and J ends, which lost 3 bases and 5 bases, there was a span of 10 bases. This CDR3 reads CASSEGGMYGYTF. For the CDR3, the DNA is TGTGCCAGCAGTGAGGGGGGAATGTATGGCTACACCTTC. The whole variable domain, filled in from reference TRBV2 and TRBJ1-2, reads EPEVTQTPSHQVTQMGQEVILRCVPISNHLYFYWYRQILGQKVEFLVSFYNNEISEKSEIFDDQFSVERPDGSNFTLKIRSTKLEDSAMYFCASSEGGMYGYTFGSGTRLTVV.

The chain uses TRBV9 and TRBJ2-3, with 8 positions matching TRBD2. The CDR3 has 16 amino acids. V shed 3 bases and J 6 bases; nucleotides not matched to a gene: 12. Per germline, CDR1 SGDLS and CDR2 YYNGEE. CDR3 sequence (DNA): TGTGCCAGCAGCGAGGCCCCGGGGGGGGCGACGGATACGCAGTATTTT. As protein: CASSEAPGGATDTQYF.

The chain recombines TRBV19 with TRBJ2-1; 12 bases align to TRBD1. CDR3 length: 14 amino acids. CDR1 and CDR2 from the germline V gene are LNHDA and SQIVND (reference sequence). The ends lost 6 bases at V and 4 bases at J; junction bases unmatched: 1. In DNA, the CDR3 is TGTGCCAGTAGGGGACAGGGGGCGTACAATGAGCAGTTCTTC. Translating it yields CASRGQGAYNEQFF.

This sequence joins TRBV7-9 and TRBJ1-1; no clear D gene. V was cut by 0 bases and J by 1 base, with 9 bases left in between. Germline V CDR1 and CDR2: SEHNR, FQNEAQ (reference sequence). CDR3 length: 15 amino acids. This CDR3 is CASSLAKVRNTEAFF. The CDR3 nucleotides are TGTGCCAGCAGCTTAGCGAAAGTGAGGAACACTGAAGCTTTCTTT.

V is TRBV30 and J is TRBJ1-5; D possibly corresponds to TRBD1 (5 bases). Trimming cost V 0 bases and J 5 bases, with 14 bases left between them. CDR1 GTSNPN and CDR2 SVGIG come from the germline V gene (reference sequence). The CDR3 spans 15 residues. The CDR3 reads CAWSVHGGGYQPQHF. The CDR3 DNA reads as TGTGCCTGGAGTGTACACGGGGGAGGATATCAGCCCCAGCATTTT.

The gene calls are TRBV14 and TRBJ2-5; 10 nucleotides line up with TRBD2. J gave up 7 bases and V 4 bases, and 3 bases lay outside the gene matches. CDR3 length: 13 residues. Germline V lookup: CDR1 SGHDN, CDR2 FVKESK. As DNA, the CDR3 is TGTGCCAGCAGCCGGACTAGCGGTGTGACCCAGTACTTC. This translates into CASSRTSGVTQYF.

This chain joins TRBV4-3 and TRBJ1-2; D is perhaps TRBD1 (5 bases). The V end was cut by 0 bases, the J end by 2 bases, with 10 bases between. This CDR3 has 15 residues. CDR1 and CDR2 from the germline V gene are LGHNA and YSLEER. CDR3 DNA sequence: TGCGCCAGCAGCCAAGATATTGGGGGGAACTATGGCTACACCTTC. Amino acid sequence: CASSQDIGGNYGYTF.

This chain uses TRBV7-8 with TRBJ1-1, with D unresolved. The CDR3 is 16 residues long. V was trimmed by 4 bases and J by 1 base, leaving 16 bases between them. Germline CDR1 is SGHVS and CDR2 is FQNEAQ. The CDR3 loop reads CASSSPIGERNTEAFF. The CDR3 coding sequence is TGTGCCAGCAGCTCCCCTATAGGAGAACGGAACACTGAAGCTTTCTTT. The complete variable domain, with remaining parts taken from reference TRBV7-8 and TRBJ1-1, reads GAGVSQSPRYKVAKRGQDVALRCDPISGHVSLFWYQQALGQGPEFLTYFQNEAQLDKSGLPSDRFFAERPEGSVSTLKIQRTQQEDSAVYLCASSSPIGERNTEAFFGQGTRLTVV.

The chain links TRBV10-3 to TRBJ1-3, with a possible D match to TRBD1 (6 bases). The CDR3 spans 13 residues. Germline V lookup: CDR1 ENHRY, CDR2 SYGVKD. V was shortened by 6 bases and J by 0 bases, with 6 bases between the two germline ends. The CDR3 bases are TGTGCCATCAGGGACAGCTCTGGAAACACCATATATTTT. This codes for CAIRDSSGNTIYF.

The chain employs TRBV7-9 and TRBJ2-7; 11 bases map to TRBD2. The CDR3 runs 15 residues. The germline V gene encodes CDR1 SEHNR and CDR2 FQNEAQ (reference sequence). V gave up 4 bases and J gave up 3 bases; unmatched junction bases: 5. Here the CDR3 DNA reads TGTGCCAGCAGCTCTAGCGGGAGGTTCCTCTACGAGCAGTACTTC. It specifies CASSSSGRFLYEQYF.

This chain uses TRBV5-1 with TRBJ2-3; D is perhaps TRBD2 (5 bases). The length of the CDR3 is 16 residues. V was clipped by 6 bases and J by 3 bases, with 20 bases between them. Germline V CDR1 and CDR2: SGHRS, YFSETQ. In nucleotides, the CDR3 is TGCGCCAGCACTTCCTCTGGACTGGGAACGACAGATACGCAGTATTTT. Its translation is CASTSSGLGTTDTQYF. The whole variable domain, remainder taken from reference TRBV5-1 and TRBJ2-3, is KAGVTQTPRYLIKTRGQQVTLSCSPISGHRSVSWYQQTPGQGLQFLFEYFSETQRNKGNFPGRFSGRQFSNSRSEMNVSTLELGDSALYLCASTSSGLGTTDTQYFGPGTRLTVL.

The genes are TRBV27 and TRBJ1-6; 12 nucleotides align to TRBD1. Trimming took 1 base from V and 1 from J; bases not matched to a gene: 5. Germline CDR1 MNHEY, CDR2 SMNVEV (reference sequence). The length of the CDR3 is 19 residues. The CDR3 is CASSLFGTGGLSYNSPLHF. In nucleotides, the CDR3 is TGTGCCAGCAGTTTATTTGGGACAGGGGGCTTGTCCTATAATTCACCCCTCCACTTT.

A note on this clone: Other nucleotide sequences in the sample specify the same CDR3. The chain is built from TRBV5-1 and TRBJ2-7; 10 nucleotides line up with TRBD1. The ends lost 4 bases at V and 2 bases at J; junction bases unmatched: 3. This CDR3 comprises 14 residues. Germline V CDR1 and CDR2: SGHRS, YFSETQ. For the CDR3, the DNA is TGCGCCAGCAGCCGAGGACAGGGGGCCTACGAGCAGTACTTC. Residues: CASSRGQGAYEQYF.

CDR3 protein: CASSFQDMGYSPLHF. Written as DNA, the CDR3 is TGTGCCAGCAGCTTCCAGGACATGGGTTATTCACCCCTCCACTTT. The V gene is TRBV7-2, the J gene TRBJ1-6; possibly TRBD1 for D (5 bases). With 3 bases removed from V and 8 bases from J, the gap between germline ends came to 14 bases. The CDR3 has 15 residues. The V gene's germline CDR1 is SGHTA and CDR2 FQGNSA. Based on the CDR3 plus reference TRBV7-2 and TRBJ1-6, the full variable domain is GAGVSQSPSNKVTEKGKDVELRCDPISGHTALYWYRQSLGQGLEFLIYFQGNSAPDKSGLPSDRFSAERTGGSVSTLTIQRTQQEDSAVYLCASSFQDMGYSPLHFGNGTRLTVT.

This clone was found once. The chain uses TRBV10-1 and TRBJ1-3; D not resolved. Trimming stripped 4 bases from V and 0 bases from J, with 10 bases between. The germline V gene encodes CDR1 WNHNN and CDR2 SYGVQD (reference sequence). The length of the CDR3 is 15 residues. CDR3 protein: CASSGQAISGNTIYF. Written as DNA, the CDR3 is TGCGCCAGCAGTGGGCAGGCCATCTCTGGAAACACCATATATTTT.

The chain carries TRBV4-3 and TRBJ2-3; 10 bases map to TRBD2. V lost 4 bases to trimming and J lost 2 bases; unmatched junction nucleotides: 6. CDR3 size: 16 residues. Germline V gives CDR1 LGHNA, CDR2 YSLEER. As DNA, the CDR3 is TGCGCCAGCAGCCCTAGGACTAGCGGCCTCACAGATACGCAGTATTTT. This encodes CASSPRTSGLTDTQYF.

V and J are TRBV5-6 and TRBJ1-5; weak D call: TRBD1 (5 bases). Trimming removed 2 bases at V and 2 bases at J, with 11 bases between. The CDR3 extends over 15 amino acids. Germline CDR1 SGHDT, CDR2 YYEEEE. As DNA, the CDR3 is TGTGCCAGCAGCTTACGGGGGATAGGCAATCAGCCCCAGCATTTT. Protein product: CASSLRGIGNQPQHF.

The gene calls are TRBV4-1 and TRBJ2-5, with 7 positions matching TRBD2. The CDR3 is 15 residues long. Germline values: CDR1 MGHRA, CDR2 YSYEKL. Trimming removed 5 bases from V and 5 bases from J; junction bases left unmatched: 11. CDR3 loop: CASSKSSGGIETQYF. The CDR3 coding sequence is TGCGCCAGCAGCAAAAGTTCGGGAGGCATCGAGACCCAGTACTTC.